One and the same sample provided the 16 T cell receptor beta chains below, sequenced in a study of OX40 agonist ivuxolimab in advanced cancers. TCRdb's copy holds only in-frame clones and misses some; the assay was immunoSEQ multiplex PCR. Counted here are more than 70,000 clones, 84% occurring once; the ten biggest clones make up 25%. The sequencing used CD4+ or CD8+ T cells sorted from blood, collected in a trial of the OX40 agonist ivuxolimab. The receptor set was obtained from an adult with an advanced solid tumor such as melanoma, head and neck, liver or kidney cancer.

V is TRBV4-3 and J is TRBJ1-2; D is undetermined. Germline V gene lookup returns CDR1 LGHNA and CDR2 YSLEER. The ends were cut back, 5 bases at V and 4 bases at J, with 14 bases in the middle. The CDR3 is 14 amino acids. CDR3 loop: CASSRRNSGYGYTF. CDR3 coding DNA: TGCGCCAGCAGCAGAAGGAACAGCGGCTATGGCTACACCTTC.

V gene TRBV7-2 combines with J gene TRBJ1-6; no clear D gene. Germline V CDR1 and CDR2: SGHTA, FQGNSA. This CDR3 contains 15 residues. Between the trimmed V and J ends, which lost 2 bases and 0 bases, there was a span of 5 bases. CDR3: CASSLRSSYNSPLHF. The DNA of the CDR3 is TGTGCCAGCAGCTTAAGGAGCTCCTATAATTCACCCCTCCACTTT.

This sequence joins TRBV10-3 and TRBJ1-5; TRBD1 matches at 8 bases. V lost 6 bases and J lost 4; bases outside the gene matches: 2. Germline V gene data show CDR1 as ENHRY and CDR2 as SYGVKD. This CDR3 has 13 amino acids. CDR3 bases: TGTGCCATCAGGGGACAGGTTAATCAGCCCCAGCATTTT. Its protein product is CAIRGQVNQPQHF.

This clone is large in the sample. The V and J genes are TRBV5-1 and TRBJ1-1, with D possibly matching TRBD1 (5 bases). Trimming took off 2 bases at V and 4 bases at J, with 12 bases between the two ends. Germline assignment: CDR1 SGHRS and CDR2 YFSETQ. This CDR3 contains 14 residues. The CDR3, as DNA: TGCGCCAGCAGCTTCCAGGGAGAGGGCACTGAAGCTTTCTTT. Translated, it gives CASSFQGEGTEAFF. Complete variable domain (other parts from reference TRBV5-1 and TRBJ1-1): KAGVTQTPRYLIKTRGQQVTLSCSPISGHRSVSWYQQTPGQGLQFLFEYFSETQRNKGNFPGRFSGRQFSNSRSEMNVSTLELGDSALYLCASSFQGEGTEAFFGQGTRLTVV.

The chain uses TRBV7-7 and TRBJ2-5; perhaps TRBD2 as D (6 bases). CDR3 size: 12 residues. CDR1 is SSHAT, CDR2 FNYEAQ, per germline (reference sequence). The germline V and J ends were trimmed by 3 bases and 7 bases, with 9 bases remaining between them. The CDR3 is CASSFEGGTQYF. In nucleotides, the CDR3 is TGTGCCAGCAGCTTCGAGGGAGGGACCCAGTACTTC.

This sequence joins TRBV19 and TRBJ2-5, with 8 positions matching TRBD1. The germline V gene has CDR1 LNHDA and CDR2 SQIVND (reference sequence). V lost 6 bases and J lost 3; bases outside the gene matches: 3. The CDR3 loop spans 13 amino acids. CDR3 amino acids: CASSRQGKETQYF. The CDR3 nucleotides read TGTGCCAGTAGCAGACAGGGGAAAGAGACCCAGTACTTC.

This chain joins TRBV29-1 and TRBJ2-1, with 10 positions matching TRBD1. Germline lookup yields CDR1 SQVTM and CDR2 ANQGSEA. The CDR3 covers 13 residues. The trim removed 6 bases at V and 7 bases at J, leaving 6 bases unmatched. CDR3 protein: CSVLGQGRNEQFF. The CDR3 DNA is TGCAGCGTCCTGGGACAGGGGAGAAATGAGCAGTTCTTC.

As DNA, the CDR3 is TGTGCCAGTTCTACCCCCGCGTCGGGTGAAAAACTGTTTTTT. Its protein is CASSTPASGEKLFF. The rearrangement joins TRBV6-6 to TRBJ1-4; D not certain. This CDR3 has 14 residues. Per germline, CDR1 MNHNY and CDR2 SVGAGI (reference sequence). V was pared by 9 bases and J by 7 bases, with 18 bases between.

This clone came up a few times. The chain joins TRBV4-1 to TRBJ2-1; TRBD2 aligns across 8 bases. This CDR3 comprises 20 residues. Germline assignment: CDR1 MGHRA and CDR2 YSYEKL. V lost 5 bases, J lost 0 bases, and 18 bases stayed unmatched. The CDR3 DNA reads as TGCGCCAGCAGCTTAAGGGGTAATAGCGGGGTGAGGAGCTCCTACAATGAGCAGTTCTTC. It encodes CASSLRGNSGVRSSYNEQFF.

The genes are TRBV6-5 and TRBJ1-2; TRBD1 matches 8 bases. V was pared by 7 bases and J by 7 bases, with 8 bases of the junction left unmatched. The length of the CDR3 is 13 residues. CDR1 is MNHEY and CDR2 is SVGAGI in the germline V gene. The CDR3 loop reads CASTVQGAVGYTF. CDR3 nucleotide sequence: TGTGCCAGCACCGTTCAGGGGGCAGTTGGCTACACCTTC.

This chain uses TRBV7-6 with TRBJ2-1; D uncertain. CDR1 SGHVS and CDR2 FNYEAQ come from the germline V gene. Trimming removed 2 bases from V and 3 bases from J, with 8 bases in between. There are 14 residues in the CDR3. The CDR3 bases are TGTGCCAGCAGCTTAACAGCCAGCTACAATGAGCAGTTCTTC. Encoded protein: CASSLTASYNEQFF.

This clone was observed a single time. The V gene is TRBV5-4, the J gene TRBJ1-4; tentative D call: TRBD1 (5 bases). Germline loops: CDR1 SGHNT, CDR2 YYREEE (reference sequence). Trimming took off 4 bases at V and 6 bases at J, with 28 bases between the two ends. This CDR3 contains 19 residues. CDR3 sequence: CASSEGIPGTKSGDEKLFF. CDR3 DNA sequence: TGTGCCAGCAGCGAAGGGATCCCGGGGACCAAATCCGGGGATGAAAAACTGTTTTTT.

Remarks on this clone: Different DNA sequences within this sample yield the same CDR3. The J gene is TRBJ1-2, the V gene TRBV6-5, with 11 bases that match TRBD1. V dropped 6 bases and J dropped 4; count of bases not matched to a gene: 4. The CDR3 covers 14 residues. Per germline, CDR1 MNHEY and CDR2 SVGAGI. The chain's CDR3 is CASSRGTGGYGYTF. The CDR3 DNA reads TGTGCCAGCAGCCGAGGGACAGGGGGCTATGGCTACACCTTC.

This chain uses TRBV12-5 with TRBJ1-5, with D possibly TRBD1 on 6 matching bases. The CDR3 is 13 amino acids. Trimming stripped 5 bases from V and 11 bases from J, with 16 bases between. Germline-derived CDR1 and CDR2 are LGHNT and FRNRAP. CDR3 in amino acids: CASGPSPGDTQHF. The CDR3 DNA is TGTGCTAGTGGTCCCTCCCCAGGGGATACCCAGCATTTT.

The chain carries TRBV29-1 and TRBJ1-2, with D possibly being TRBD1 (5 bases). The V and J ends lost 4 bases and 8 bases respectively, with 17 bases between them. Germline V lookup: CDR1 SQVTM, CDR2 ANQGSEA. This CDR3 is built from 13 residues. This CDR3 reads CSVVETGVYGYTF. The DNA of the CDR3 is TGCAGCGTTGTGGAAACAGGAGTTTACGGCTACACCTTC.

This chain connects TRBV28 to TRBJ2-7, with D perhaps matching TRBD1 (6 bases). The CDR3 contains 13 residues. Trimming shortened V by 7 bases and J by 3 bases, and 13 bases separated the two germline ends. Germline V gene lookup returns CDR1 MDHEN and CDR2 SYDVKM. DNA for the CDR3: TGTGCCAGCACTCGGACAGTTGACTACGAGCAGTACTTC. It encodes CASTRTVDYEQYF.